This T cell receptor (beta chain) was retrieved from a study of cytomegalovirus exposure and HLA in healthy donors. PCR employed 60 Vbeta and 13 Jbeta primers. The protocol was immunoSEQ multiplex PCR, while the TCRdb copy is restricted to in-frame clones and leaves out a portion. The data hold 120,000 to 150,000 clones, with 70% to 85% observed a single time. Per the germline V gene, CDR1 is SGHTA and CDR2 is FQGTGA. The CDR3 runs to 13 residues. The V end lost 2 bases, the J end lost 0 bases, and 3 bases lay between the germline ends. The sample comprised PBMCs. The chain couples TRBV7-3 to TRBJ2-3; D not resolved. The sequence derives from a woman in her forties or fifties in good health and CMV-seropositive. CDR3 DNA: TGTGCCAGCAGCTTAGAGAGCACAGATACGCAGTATTTT. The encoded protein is CASSLESTDTQYF.